These 4 T cell receptor beta chains came from one sample sequenced in a study of cytomegalovirus exposure and HLA in healthy donors. Primers included in the PCR were 60 Vbeta and 13 Jbeta primers. Profiling relied on immunoSEQ multiplex PCR, and the TCRdb table lists in-frame clones only, not all of them. The sample lists roughly 100,000 clones, around 80% occurring once. The sequenced material came from PBMCs. All receptors come from a man in his forties in good health and CMV-seronegative.

The rearrangement links TRBV11-2 to TRBJ2-7, with D possibly TRBD1 on 6 matching bases. Germline V gives CDR1 SGHAT, CDR2 FQNNGV. V was clipped by 2 bases and J by 2 bases, with 16 bases between them. The CDR3 sequence is 16 residues long. The CDR3 sequence is CASSLMPQGKAYEQYF. For the CDR3, the DNA is TGTGCCAGCAGCTTAATGCCACAGGGTAAGGCCTACGAGCAGTACTTC.

The rearrangement joins TRBV6-4 to TRBJ2-7; D may be TRBD1 (5 bases). Trimming took 6 bases from V and 1 from J, leaving 25 bases between them. The V gene's germline CDR1 is MRHNA and CDR2 SNTAGT. CDR3 size: 18 residues. The CDR3 sequence is CASRISYRFVRGSYEQYF. The CDR3 nucleotides read TGTGCCAGCAGGATTTCGTACAGGTTCGTAAGGGGATCCTACGAGCAGTACTTC.

The chain is built from TRBV6-6 and TRBJ2-6, with D possibly matching TRBD1 (6 bases). With 6 bases removed from V and 7 bases from J, the gap between germline ends came to 16 bases. Germline V gives CDR1 MNHNY, CDR2 SVGAGI (reference sequence). CDR3 length equals 15 residues. The CDR3 loop reads CASRGARGGANVLTF. The CDR3 DNA follows: TGTGCCAGCAGGGGGGCTCGGGGTGGAGCCAACGTCCTGACTTTC.

V is TRBV4-1 and J is TRBJ2-6, with 9 bases matching TRBD1. Germline values: CDR1 MGHRA, CDR2 YSYEKL. V was pared by 1 base and J by 0 bases, with 10 bases of the junction left unmatched. The CDR3 covers 20 residues. The CDR3 sequence is CASSQAPQGAGSSGANVLTF. CDR3 DNA: TGCGCCAGCAGCCAAGCCCCACAGGGGGCCGGAAGCTCTGGGGCCAACGTCCTGACTTTC.